The 16 T cell receptor beta chains reported below all come from one sample, sequenced in a study of cytomegalovirus exposure and HLA in healthy donors. The PCR contained 60 Vbeta and 13 Jbeta primers. Profiled with immunoSEQ multiplex PCR; TCRdb holds only in-frame clones, not every one. Among 180,000 or so clones listed, over 60% were seen once. Sequencing was performed on PBMCs. Every receptor here comes from a man aged 50 or older in good health and CMV-seropositive.

CDR3 residues: CASGLGQGVNTEAFF. CDR3 bases: TGTGCTAGTGGTTTAGGACAGGGGGTGAACACTGAAGCTTTCTTT. This chain links TRBV12-5 with TRBJ1-1; 10 nucleotides agree with TRBD1. CDR3 length: 15 amino acids. V dropped 3 bases and J dropped 0; count of bases not matched to a gene: 1. From germline, CDR1 is LGHNT and CDR2 FRNRAP. The variable domain in full, completed from reference TRBV12-5 and TRBJ1-1, reads DARVTQTPRHKVTEMGQEVTMRCQPILGHNTVFWYRQTMMQGLELLAYFRNRAPLDDSGMPKDRFSAEMPDATLATLKIQPSEPRDSAVYFCASGLGQGVNTEAFFGQGTRLTVV.

As DNA, the CDR3 is TGCAGCCCGGGACAGGGAAACGAGCAGTACTTC. Amino acids: CSPGQGNEQYF. The V call is TRBV20-1, the J call TRBJ2-5, with 9 bases matching TRBD1. The J call could be wrong; TRBJ2-7 is a better fit for the DNA end. The CDR3 extends over 11 amino acids. Germline V gene sequence: CDR1 DFQATT, CDR2 SNEGSKA (reference sequence).

The chain employs TRBV5-4 and TRBJ1-2; 7 bases are a match to TRBD1. J gave up 5 bases and V 6 bases, and 13 bases lay outside the gene matches. CDR1 is SGHNT, CDR2 YYREEE, per germline (reference sequence). The CDR3 contains 15 residues. Here the CDR3 DNA reads TGTGCCAGCAACCCCCCCGGACAGGCCCTTTATGGCTACACCTTC. Translating it yields CASNPPGQALYGYTF.

The chain employs TRBV9 and TRBJ2-1; 11 bases fit TRBD2. The CDR3 length is 17 residues. The ends lost 3 bases at V and 0 bases at J; junction bases unmatched: 5. Germline V gene sequence: CDR1 SGDLS, CDR2 YYNGEE. CDR3 DNA: TGTGCCAGCAGCGGGAATCTAGCGGGGGGCTCCTACAATGAGCAGTTCTTC. This gives the protein CASSGNLAGGSYNEQFF. Variable domain in full (rest from reference TRBV9 and TRBJ2-1): DSGVTQTPKHLITATGQRVTLRCSPRSGDLSVYWYQQSLDQGLQFLIQYYNGEERAKGNILERFSAQQFPDLHSELNLSSLELGDSALYFCASSGNLAGGSYNEQFFGPGTRLTVL.

The chain joins TRBV2 to TRBJ2-7; TRBD2 aligns across 9 bases. The trim removed 8 bases at V and 5 bases at J, leaving 10 bases unmatched. Germline lookup yields CDR1 SNHLY and CDR2 FYNNEI. CDR3 size: 14 residues. The CDR3, as DNA: TGTGCCAGCCGCCGCGGGGGGGAAGGCGACGAGCAGTACTTC. This encodes CASRRGGEGDEQYF.

This sequence joins TRBV6-6 and TRBJ2-7; TRBD1 matches at 7 bases. CDR3 size: 12 residues. Germline CDR1 MNHNY, CDR2 SVGAGI (reference sequence). Trimming cost V 5 bases and J 4 bases; bases outside gene matches: 2. CDR3: CASSPTGYEQYV. The CDR3 DNA reads as TGTGCCAGCAGTCCGACAGGGTACGAGCAGTACGTC.

The CDR3 DNA is TGTGCCAGCAGCTTACCGGGAGATTTTAATTCACCCCTCCACTTT. Its protein product is CASSLPGDFNSPLHF. The chain joins TRBV7-9 to TRBJ1-6; D is ambiguous. V was cut by 2 bases and J by 6 bases, with 11 bases left in between. CDR3 size: 15 residues. Germline-derived CDR1 and CDR2 are SEHNR and FQNEAQ (reference sequence).

The J gene is TRBJ2-2, the V gene TRBV4-1; 8 bases fit TRBD2. V shed 2 bases, J shed 5 bases, and the junction held 7 bases outside the gene matches. CDR3 length equals 16 residues. Germline CDR1 and CDR2: MGHRA and YSYEKL. The CDR3 here is CASSQLPTSGTGELFF. CDR3 DNA sequence: TGCGCCAGCAGCCAACTGCCAACTAGCGGTACCGGGGAGCTGTTTTTT.

The V call is TRBV28, the J call TRBJ1-3; D ambiguous. Germline V gives CDR1 MDHEN, CDR2 SYDVKM. CDR3 length equals 14 residues. Deletions cut 5 bases from V and 1 base from J, with 9 bases between. The CDR3 reads CASSPQPSGNTIYF. The CDR3, as DNA: TGTGCCAGCAGTCCACAGCCGTCTGGAAACACCATATATTTT.

This chain links TRBV19 with TRBJ1-6; tentative D call: TRBD1 (5 bases). V was shortened by 2 bases and J by 7 bases, with 15 bases between the two germline ends. The germline gives CDR1 LNHDA, CDR2 SQIVND (reference sequence). The CDR3 spans 16 residues. Here the CDR3 reads CASSITSGSSNSPLHF. CDR3 coding DNA: TGTGCCAGTAGTATAACGTCAGGGTCCAGCAATTCACCCCTCCACTTT.

This rearrangement joins TRBV4-1 to TRBJ2-5; no definite D call. The V gene lost 4 bases and the J gene lost 4 bases, with 10 bases spanning the gap. The CDR3 sequence is 13 residues long. Germline V gene data show CDR1 as MGHRA and CDR2 as YSYEKL. The CDR3 loop is CASSPIILETQYF. CDR3 DNA sequence: TGCGCCAGCAGCCCAATAATACTAGAGACCCAGTACTTC.

J is TRBJ2-2 and V is TRBV15; perhaps TRBD1 as D (6 bases). CDR1 LNHNV and CDR2 YYDKDF come from the germline V gene (reference sequence). CDR3 size: 15 residues. Deletions cut 9 bases from V and 6 bases from J, with 20 bases between. The CDR3 is CATSNRVVVAGELFF. In DNA, the CDR3 is TGTGCCACGTCTAACAGGGTGGTGGTCGCCGGGGAGCTGTTTTTT.

The gene calls are TRBV4-3 and TRBJ1-6; possibly TRBD1 for D (5 bases). There are 14 residues in the CDR3. V lost 0 bases and J 12 bases, leaving 12 bases between the germline ends. Germline V lookup: CDR1 LGHNA, CDR2 YSLEER. DNA for the CDR3: TGCGCCAGCAGCCAAGACGAGGGGAGGGGACCCCTCCACTTT. Its translation: CASSQDEGRGPLHF.

This clone was seen more than once but under ten times. The genes are TRBV5-1 and TRBJ1-4; tentatively, D is TRBD1 (6 bases). The CDR3 extends over 14 amino acids. V was pared by 4 bases and J by 8 bases, with 15 bases between. Germline loops: CDR1 SGHRS, CDR2 YFSETQ. This chain's CDR3 is CASSHPGQGEKLFF. The CDR3 coding sequence is TGCGCCAGCAGCCATCCGGGACAAGGGGAAAAACTGTTTTTT.

This chain connects TRBV15 to TRBJ2-7, with no clear D. Looked up from germline, CDR1 is LNHNV and CDR2 is YYDKDF (reference sequence). The CDR3 spans 13 residues. V lost 2 bases, J lost 6 bases, and 11 bases lay in between. For the CDR3, the DNA is TGTGCCACCAGCAGACTCACGCCCAGCGAGCAGTACTTC. It translates to CATSRLTPSEQYF.

This chain connects TRBV6-6 to TRBJ1-2, with TRBD1 matching 10 bases. The ends lost 4 bases at V and 8 bases at J; junction bases unmatched: 7. Per the germline V gene, CDR1 is MNHNY and CDR2 is SVGAGI (reference sequence). CDR3 length: 14 residues. The CDR3 region is CASSSPGQGYGYTF. The CDR3 DNA sequence: TGTGCCAGCAGTTCTCCGGGACAGGGGTACGGCTACACCTTC.